This T cell receptor beta chain was recovered during a study of shared clonotypes between healthy human individuals. Germline V lookup: CDR1 SEHNR, CDR2 FQNEAQ (reference sequence). V lost 5 bases and J lost 2; bases outside the gene matches: 14. The CDR3 covers 17 residues. Sequencing was performed with immunoSEQ multiplex PCR; in TCRdb, only in-frame clones are kept and a portion is missing. The sample lists about 2.1 million clones, around 93% seen once, with approximately 1.7% in the top ten. Study conclusions and caveats: Richness estimates generally favored naive over memory subsets.

Cells designated naive CD8 were CD45RO-negative and were positively selected for CCR7, with terminally differentiated effector memory CD45RA+ cells excluded. None of the donors, who were healthy HIV-negative adults, had recently had acute infections or vaccinations. Regarding this clone: The antigen remains unidentified.

The receptor was derived from a man between 18 and 29 years old in good health. Some clones in this sample may be carry-over from other donors' samples. The chain combines TRBV7-9 with TRBJ2-7, with 8 bases aligning to TRBD2. What was sequenced was naive CD8+ T cells from PBMCs. CDR3 coding DNA: TGTGCCAGCAGCCCTCAAAGCAGTAGCGGGACTCCCTACGAGCAGTACTTC. Amino acids: CASSPQSSSGTPYEQYF.